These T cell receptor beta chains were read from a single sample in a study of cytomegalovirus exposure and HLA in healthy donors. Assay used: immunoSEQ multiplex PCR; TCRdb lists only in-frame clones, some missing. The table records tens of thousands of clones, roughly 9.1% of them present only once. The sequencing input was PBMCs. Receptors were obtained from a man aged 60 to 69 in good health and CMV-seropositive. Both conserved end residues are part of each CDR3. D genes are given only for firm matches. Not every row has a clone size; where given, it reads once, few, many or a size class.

TGCGCCAGCAGCCCCAGGACTAGCGGGGTCTACAATGAGCAGTTCTTC	CASSPRTSGVYNEQFF	-	TRBD2	TRBJ2-1	TRBV5-1
TGTGCCAGCAGCTCAATAGCGGGGGGGCCCGAGACCCAGTACTTC	CASSSIAGGPETQYF	-	TRBD2	TRBJ2-5	TRBV11-2
TGTGCCAGTAGTAGCGTACCATACAATGAGCAGTTCTTC	CASSSVPYNEQFF	-	-	TRBJ2-1	TRBV19
TGTGCCAGCAGTACTCTAGCGGCGAACACCGGGGAGCTGTTTTTT	CASSTLAANTGELFF	-	TRBD2	TRBJ2-2	TRBV25-1
TGTGCCAGCTCAACCGGGACTGACAATGAAAAACTGTTTTTT	CASSTGTDNEKLFF	-	-	TRBJ1-4	TRBV18
TGTGCCAGCTCACCACCGGCGGGGGAAGGAGCTGAAGCTTTCTTT	CASSPPAGEGAEAFF	-	-	TRBJ1-1	TRBV18
TGCGCCAGCAGCTTATCCAGTGGAGGCCTAGAACAGTTCTTC	CASSLSSGGLEQFF	-	-	TRBJ2-1	TRBV4-1
TGTGCCAGCAGCGCCGGGACTAGCGGGTTAGATACGCAGTATTTT	CASSAGTSGLDTQYF	-	TRBD2	TRBJ2-3	TRBV14
TGTGCCACCAGCAGCCCCGGACTAGCGGGCCAAGAGACCCAGTACTTC	CATSSPGLAGQETQYF	-	TRBD2	TRBJ2-5	TRBV15
TGTGCCAGCTATGTGGAGGGCTCCTACAATGAGCAGTTCTTC	CASYVEGSYNEQFF	-	-	TRBJ2-1	TRBV25-1
TGTGCCAGCAGCTTGGCGTCAGGGGGTGTAGATACGCAGTATTTT	CASSLASGGVDTQYF	-	TRBD1	TRBJ2-3	TRBV5-5
TGTGCCAGCAGCTTAGCTGGACAGGGGGCTCACACCGGGGAGCTGTTTTTT	CASSLAGQGAHTGELFF	few	TRBD1	TRBJ2-2	TRBV7-8
TGTGCCATCAGTGCCTTCGGGGGGTCCAGGGGGCAAAGAACTGAAGCTTTCTTT	CAISAFGGSRGQRTEAFF	-	TRBD1	TRBJ1-1	TRBV10-3
TGTGCCAGCAGTATAACCGGGACAACATATCAGCCCCAGCATTTT	CASSITGTTYQPQHF	few	-	TRBJ1-5	TRBV6-6
TGTGCCAGCAGTTACCACGGGGGCTCTGGGGCCAACGTCCTGACTTTC	CASSYHGGSGANVLTF	few	-	TRBJ2-6	TRBV28
TGTGCCTGGAGTTTACAGGGGGCGATTAGGTATTTT	CAWSLQGAIRYF	-	TRBD1	TRBJ2-3	TRBV30
TGCGCCAGCTCCGCGGGTGTGGATCAGCCCCAGCATTTT	CASSAGVDQPQHF	-	-	TRBJ1-5	TRBV5-1
TGTGCCAGTAGTATTTTGGGACAGGGAATTACCGGGGAGCTGTTTTTT	CASSILGQGITGELFF	once	TRBD1	TRBJ2-2	TRBV19
TGTGCCATCAGTGAGGGCCTCGGGGACACAGATACGCAGTATTTT	CAISEGLGDTDTQYF	-	-	TRBJ2-3	TRBV10-3
TGCGCCAGCAGCTTGGAAAGGACAGCCACAGATACGCAGTATTTT	CASSLERTATDTQYF	-	-	TRBJ2-3	TRBV5-1
TGTGCCTGGGGACACTCGAAAGAGACCCAGTACTTC	CAWGHSKETQYF	few	-	TRBJ2-5	TRBV30
TGCAGCGTTGCCCCAGGTACGGCCTACAATGAGCAGTTCTTC	CSVAPGTAYNEQFF	-	-	TRBJ2-1	TRBV29-1
TGTGCCACCACGGGGCGGGGCAATGAGCAGTTCTTC	CATTGRGNEQFF	-	-	TRBJ2-1	TRBV19
TGTGCCTGGAGTGCCACTTTTGAAAAACTGTTTTTT	CAWSATFEKLFF	few	-	TRBJ1-4	TRBV30
TGTGCCAGCAGTGCTAGCGGTGGCAGTGGGCAGTTCTTC	CASSASGGSGQFF	-	TRBD2	TRBJ2-1	TRBV6-1
TGTGCCTGGAGCGTCTCTAGCAATCAGCCCCAGCATTTT	CAWSVSSNQPQHF	few	-	TRBJ1-5	TRBV30
TGCGCCAGCAGCTCTACCGGGACAGGGAACACCGGGGAGCTGTTTTTT	CASSSTGTGNTGELFF	few	TRBD1	TRBJ2-2	TRBV5-1
TGTGCCAGCAAGAGGGGGGGTGGCTACACCTTC	CASKRGGGYTF	few	-	TRBJ1-2	TRBV6-5
TGTGCCAGCAGCTTAGACGGGAAAGAGACCCAGTACTTC	CASSLDGKETQYF	few	-	TRBJ2-5	TRBV7-9
TGTGCCAGCAGTTTGAACGCAGGGGGCGTCGAGACCCAGTACTTC	CASSLNAGGVETQYF	-	TRBD1	TRBJ2-5	TRBV28
TGTGCCAGCAGCTTAGAACGGGAGGCTATCTACGAGCAGTACTTC	CASSLEREAIYEQYF	many	TRBD2	TRBJ2-7	TRBV7-2
TGTGCCAGCAGTAAGACTAGCGGGAGAGGAGATACGCAGTATTTT	CASSKTSGRGDTQYF	once	TRBD2	TRBJ2-3	TRBV28
TGTGCCAGCAGCCCCAACTACGGCTCTGGGGCCAACGTCCTGACTTTC	CASSPNYGSGANVLTF	-	-	TRBJ2-6	TRBV11-1
TGTGCCTGGACCCTAGGGGGAGGGGACACCATATATTTT	CAWTLGGGDTIYF	-	-	TRBJ1-3	TRBV30
TGTGCCAGCAGGTGGGGACAGGGAGGGAGCAATGAGCAGTTCTTC	CASRWGQGGSNEQFF	few	TRBD1	TRBJ2-1	TRBV7-9
TGTGCCAGCTCAACGAGGACAGGGTACACCGGGGAGCTGTTTTTT	CASSTRTGYTGELFF	-	TRBD1	TRBJ2-2	TRBV18
TGTGCCAGCAGTTTAGGCGGGGGGGCTTCGAGAGAGCAGTACTTC	CASSLGGGASREQYF	-	TRBD2	TRBJ2-7	TRBV28
TGTGCCAGCAGGGCTACTAGCGGACTTTACAATGAGCAGTTCTTC	CASRATSGLYNEQFF	few	TRBD2	TRBJ2-1	TRBV6-1
TGTGCCTGGAGGCGGGGGGGGGAGACCCAGTACTTC	CAWRRGGETQYF	-	TRBD2	TRBJ2-5	TRBV30
TGTGCCAGCGGGGGCGCCTACAATGAGCAGTTCTTC	CASGGAYNEQFF	few	-	TRBJ2-1	TRBV6-5
TGTGCCAGTAGGCCGTTTTGGACTAGCGGAGCATACACCGGGGAGCTGTTTTTT	CASRPFWTSGAYTGELFF	-	TRBD2	TRBJ2-2	TRBV19
TGTGCCAGCTCACGGACAGGGAGCAATGAGCAGTTCTTC	CASSRTGSNEQFF	-	TRBD1	TRBJ2-1	TRBV6-5
TGTGCCAGCAGCAAAGAAAGCCCCCCCCTAGCGGGACACAATGAGCAGTTCTTC	CASSKESPPLAGHNEQFF	-	-	TRBJ2-1	TRBV21-1
TGCGCCAGCAGCGCGGACAGGAACACCGGGGAGCTGTTTTTT	CASSADRNTGELFF	few	-	TRBJ2-2	TRBV5-1
TGTGCCAGCAGCCCACGACAGGGGGCCGCGGGGACTGAAGCTTTCTTT	CASSPRQGAAGTEAFF	few	TRBD1	TRBJ1-1	TRBV9
TGTGCCAGTAGTAGAGAGACAGGGAGCACTGAAGCTTTCTTT	CASSRETGSTEAFF	few	TRBD1	TRBJ1-1	TRBV19
TGTGCCAGCAGCCTCCCCCTGACAGGGCCGGATGAAAAACTGTTTTTT	CASSLPLTGPDEKLFF	-	TRBD1	TRBJ1-4	TRBV28
TGTGCCAGCAGTCCGTTCGGGAATACAACTCGAGGGGGATTCTACGAGCAGTACTTC	CASSPFGNTTRGGFYEQYF	few	-	TRBJ2-7	TRBV28
TGCGCCAGCAGCTTGGGACAGGGGAATGAGCAGTTCTTC	CASSLGQGNEQFF	-	TRBD1	TRBJ2-1	TRBV5-1
TGTGCCTGGACCGACGGGGTCTCTGGAAACACCATATATTTT	CAWTDGVSGNTIYF	few	-	TRBJ1-3	TRBV30
TGTGCCAGCAGCCTTAGCGGGACTACCCCGGATGAGCAGTTCTTC	CASSLSGTTPDEQFF	-	TRBD2	TRBJ2-1	TRBV7-2
TGCGCCAGCAGCTTAGACATGACTAAAGGAGATACGCAGTATTTT	CASSLDMTKGDTQYF	-	-	TRBJ2-3	TRBV5-1
TGCGCCAGCAGCCAGCTTGGGACTAGCGGGACAGTTGAGCAGTTCTTC	CASSQLGTSGTVEQFF	few	TRBD2	TRBJ2-1	TRBV4-1